Following are 8 T cell receptor beta chains from one sample sequenced in a study of cytotoxic CD8 clonotypes in ibrutinib-treated CLL. Measured with immunoSEQ multiplex PCR; TCRdb has only the in-frame clones, and not every one. Here the sample spans around 91,000 clones, more than 70% being singletons. The sample here was PBMCs, taken before ibrutinib treatment. These receptor sequences come from a human donor with chronic lymphocytic leukemia.

The chain joins TRBV7-2 to TRBJ1-5, with D possibly TRBD1 on 5 matching bases. The CDR3 has 16 residues. Between the trimmed V and J ends, which lost 2 bases and 3 bases, there was a span of 14 bases. Germline loops: CDR1 SGHTA, CDR2 FQGNSA. Written as DNA, the CDR3 is TGTGCCAGCAGCTTACGGTGGGGCATTCCCAATCAGCCCCAGCATTTT. It translates to CASSLRWGIPNQPQHF.

The V gene is TRBV4-1, the J gene TRBJ1-3; D ambiguous. Germline values: CDR1 MGHRA, CDR2 YSYEKL. The germline V and J ends were trimmed by 5 bases and 0 bases, with 5 bases remaining between them. The CDR3 extends over 13 amino acids. CDR3 sequence reads: CASSLDSGNTIYF. The CDR3 DNA reads TGCGCCAGCAGCTTAGACTCTGGAAACACCATATATTTT.

This chain connects TRBV28 to TRBJ2-7, with D maybe TRBD1 (6 bases). The germline V and J ends were trimmed by 2 bases and 0 bases, with 17 bases remaining between them. The CDR3 has 17 residues. The germline V gene has CDR1 MDHEN and CDR2 SYDVKM. The CDR3 region is CASSLRGWQGSSYEQYF. The CDR3 bases are TGTGCCAGCAGTTTAAGGGGCTGGCAGGGGAGCTCCTACGAGCAGTACTTC.

The chain recombines TRBV27 with TRBJ2-3; possibly TRBD1 or TRBD2 for D (6 bases each). The CDR3 spans 16 residues. The V gene lost 5 bases and the J gene lost 2 bases, with 17 bases spanning the gap. Germline loops: CDR1 MNHEY, CDR2 SMNVEV (reference sequence). CDR3: CASSIEGGAFTDTQYF. CDR3 bases: TGTGCCAGCAGTATCGAGGGGGGCGCATTCACAGATACGCAGTATTTT.

The chain has TRBV5-1 and TRBJ2-7; weak D call: TRBD1 (5 bases). CDR1 and CDR2 from the germline V gene are SGHRS and YFSETQ. V lost 0 bases to trimming and J lost 1 base, with 17 bases between them. The CDR3 consists of 17 residues. The CDR3 spells CASSLAGQGSGSYEQYF. For the CDR3, the DNA is TGCGCCAGCAGCTTGGCCGGGCAGGGATCTGGATCCTACGAGCAGTACTTC. Variable domain in full (rest from reference TRBV5-1 and TRBJ2-7): KAGVTQTPRYLIKTRGQQVTLSCSPISGHRSVSWYQQTPGQGLQFLFEYFSETQRNKGNFPGRFSGRQFSNSRSEMNVSTLELGDSALYLCASSLAGQGSGSYEQYFGPGTRLTVT.

The chain recombines TRBV10-3 with TRBJ1-1; maybe TRBD1 (5 bases). Germline lookup yields CDR1 ENHRY and CDR2 SYGVKD. V shed 10 bases and J shed 4 bases, with 13 bases lying between them. This CDR3 is built from 12 residues. The CDR3 here is CATGAGGTEAFF. The DNA for the CDR3 is TGTGCCACCGGGGCGGGGGGCACTGAAGCTTTCTTT.

This rearrangement joins TRBV28 to TRBJ2-2; 7 bases align to TRBD1. V was pared by 5 bases and J by 6 bases, with 6 bases of the junction left unmatched. Germline lookup yields CDR1 MDHEN and CDR2 SYDVKM. This CDR3 region has 14 residues. The CDR3 spells CASSHPQGPGELFF. CDR3 DNA: TGTGCCAGCAGTCACCCACAGGGGCCCGGGGAGCTGTTTTTT.

The chain combines TRBV7-9 with TRBJ1-2, with a weak D call TRBD1 (5 bases). The CDR3 runs 16 residues. The V and J ends lost 2 bases and 1 base respectively, with 14 bases between them. The germline V gene has CDR1 SEHNR and CDR2 FQNEAQ (reference sequence). In DNA, the CDR3 is TGTGCCAGCAGCTTACTGCAGGGATCGAGTAACTATGGCTACACCTTC. This sequence encodes CASSLLQGSSNYGYTF.